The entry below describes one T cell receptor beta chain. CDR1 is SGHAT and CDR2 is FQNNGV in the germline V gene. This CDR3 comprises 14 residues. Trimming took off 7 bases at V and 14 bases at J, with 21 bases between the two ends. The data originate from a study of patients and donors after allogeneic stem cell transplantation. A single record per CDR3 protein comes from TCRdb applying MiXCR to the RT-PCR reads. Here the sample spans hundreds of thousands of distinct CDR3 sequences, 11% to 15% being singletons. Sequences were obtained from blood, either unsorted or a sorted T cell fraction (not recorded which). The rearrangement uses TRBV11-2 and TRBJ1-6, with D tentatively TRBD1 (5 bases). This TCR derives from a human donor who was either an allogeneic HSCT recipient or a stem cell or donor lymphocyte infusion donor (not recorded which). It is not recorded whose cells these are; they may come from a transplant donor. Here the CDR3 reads CASNTLGRGGSLHF. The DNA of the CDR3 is TGTGCCAGCAACACGCTTGGTCGGGGCGGATCCCTCCACTTT.